In its sample, the clone carrying this TCR beta chain was seen a few times. Its antigen remains unknown. There are 15 residues in the CDR3. The germline V gene has CDR1 SGDLS and CDR2 YYNGEE. V dropped 4 bases and J dropped 4 bases, with 17 bases sitting between them. This entry is derived from a study of early T cells in non-severe SARS-CoV-2 infection. Study conclusions and caveats: Reliance on VDJdb matching favored anti-spike CD8 responses; private and CD4 specificities were missed.

A single record per CDR3 protein comes from TCRdb applying MiXCR to the 5' RACE reads. The repertoire includes 25,000 to 40,000 distinct CDR3 sequences, roughly 5.3% of them detected once, and over 20% sits in the top ten. Material: whole blood. This TCR came from an adult who was a healthcare worker with PCR-confirmed SARS-CoV-2 infection or an uninfected control (not recorded which). The V gene is TRBV9, the J gene TRBJ1-1; tentative D call: TRBD1 (6 bases). The CDR3 region has the DNA TGTGCCAGCAGCCCTAGATCCGACAGGAGCACTGAAGCTTTCTTT. Its translation is CASSPRSDRSTEAFF.